This T cell receptor beta chain was identified during a study of regulatory T cells in long-lasting Graves disease. Notes on the study in general: Persistent disease was associated with favored TRBV28 usage and with favored use of TRBJ1-2 and TRBJ2-5.

This CDR3 contains 17 residues. Unmatched junction bases numbered 8, after V lost 0 bases and J lost 4 bases. The time point here: newly diagnosed GD, antithyroid drugs for less than 3 months. Scientists built the TCR library using RNA that was extracted from PBMCs. In this cohort, patients came from an endocrinology department located in Xi'an, China. Comments on this clonotype: The antigen is unknown.

HTBI primers from iRepertoire and Arm-PCR of CDR3 regions yielded the TCR beta libraries. One entry per CDR3 protein, called by TCRdb with MiXCR from the multiplex PCR reads. The sample has roughly 420,000 distinct CDR3 sequences; 15% to 20% are singletons. These data also formed part of another study, on T cells in Graves' hyperthyroidism and ophthalmopathy.

The TCR originated in a woman between 25 and 40 years old with Graves disease. The sample in question was peripheral blood mononuclear cells (PBMCs), obtained at new diagnosis, from a patient treated with antithyroid drugs. The J gene is TRBJ2-1, the V gene TRBV12-3 or TRBV12-4; TRBD2 aligns across 8 bases. DNA of the CDR3: TGTGCCAGCAGTTTAGCGGCCGGGACTAGGGGTTACAATGAGCAGTTCTTC. Protein product: CASSLAAGTRGYNEQFF.